Detailed here is one TCR beta chain. This record comes from a study of blood T cell repertoires in COVID-19. Produced via immunoSEQ multiplex PCR; TCRdb's table is partial and in-frame only. In the table there are 300,000 or so clones, about 89% of which are singletons. Trimming removed 4 bases from V and 3 bases from J, with 16 bases in between. The CDR3 extends over 15 amino acids. Per the germline V gene, CDR1 is SGHNT and CDR2 is YYREEE (reference sequence). This TCR was recovered from a woman between 45 and 65 years old who had recovered from COVID-19. The sequenced sample was peripheral blood. J is TRBJ1-1 and V is TRBV5-4; a weak D match, TRBD1 (5 bases). CDR3 residues: CASSTRAGGDTEAFF. The CDR3 DNA sequence: TGTGCCAGCAGCACCCGGGCCGGGGGAGACACTGAAGCTTTCTTT. Looking up the rest from reference TRBV5-4 and TRBJ1-1 gives the full variable domain: ETGVTQSPTHLIKTRGQQVTLRCSSQSGHNTVSWYQQALGQGPQFIFQYYREEENGRGNFPPRFSGLQFPNYSSELNVNALELDDSALYLCASSTRAGGDTEAFFGQGTRLTVV.